This T cell receptor (beta chain) emerged from a study of T cell responses to AZD1222 COVID-19 vaccine. Study summary: Analysis merged second doses at about 4 or about 12 weeks.

General study points: The repertoires were collected only after the peak T cell response.

Some clones are missing from TCRdb's copy, which holds only in-frame ones; the method was immunoSEQ multiplex PCR. Of some 120,000 clones in the sample, 88% were seen once. With regard to this clone: Its specificity is unknown.

The ends were cut back, 4 bases at V and 5 bases at J, with 11 bases in the middle. Germline V gene data show CDR1 as SGHAT and CDR2 as FQNNGV. The CDR3 has 13 residues. Here the sequenced sample was peripheral blood, taken on day 0 of AZD1222 vaccination. This chain connects TRBV11-2 to TRBJ1-2; no clear D. The TCR sequence derives from an adult in good health. CDR3: CASSSNALYGYTF. Here the CDR3 DNA reads TGTGCCAGCAGCTCGAACGCGTTATATGGCTACACCTTC. Combining the CDR3 with reference TRBV11-2 and TRBJ1-2 gives the whole variable domain EAGVAQSPRYKIIEKRQSVAFWCNPISGHATLYWYQQILGQGPKLLIQFQNNGVVDDSQLPKDRFSAERLKGVDSTLKIQPAKLEDSAVYLCASSSNALYGYTFGSGTRLTVV.